This TCR beta chain derives from a study of liver allograft versus peripheral blood T cells. The wider study: In transplanted livers, T cell receptor repertoires were compared with those found in the recipients' peripheral blood. Study findings and constraints: Peripheral blood repertoires reportedly differed from the T cell receptor repertoires found inside liver allografts.

This CDR3 comprises 14 residues. Germline lookup yields CDR1 SEHNR and CDR2 FQNEAQ (reference sequence). Between the trimmed V and J ends, which lost 1 base and 10 bases, there was a span of 16 bases. TCRdb analysed the reads with MiXCR anew, one entry per CDR3 protein. The sample yields approximately 3,500 distinct CDR3 sequences, about 16% seen once. As concerns this clonotype: Its antigen is not known.

The chain is built from TRBV7-9 and TRBJ1-1; weak D call: TRBD1 (6 bases). This clonotype was sampled from a human patient who had a liver transplant. Some of the T cells may derive from the graft donor. As DNA, the CDR3 is TGTGCCAGCAGCTTAGGTGTTCAGGGGAGGACAGCTTTCTTT. Amino acid sequence: CASSLGVQGRTAFF. Supplemented by reference TRBV7-9 and TRBJ1-1, the full variable domain reads DTGVSQNPRHKITKRGQNVTFRCDPISEHNRLYWYRQTLGQGPEFLTYFQNEAQLEKSRLLSDRFSAERPKGSFSTLEIQRTEQGDSAMYLCASSLGVQGRTAFFGQGTRLTVV.